This T cell receptor (beta chain) was documented in a study of tumor and adjacent non-tumor tissue in lung cancer. Study conclusions and caveats: Compared with tumor, normal lung showed significantly lower TCR diversity.

The CDR3 spans 15 residues. Germline loops: CDR1 SGHAT, CDR2 FQNNGV. V was cut by 5 bases and J by 5 bases, with 18 bases left in between. The library came from three nested PCR rounds adapted from ARM-PCR protocols. TCRdb re-called the multiplex PCR reads with MiXCR, one entry per CDR3 protein. This sample yields roughly 200,000 distinct CDR3 sequences, of which 71% are seen a single time; approximately 26% belongs to the top ten. Comment on this clonotype: Antigen specificity is unknown.

RNA was extracted from bulk tissue without any cell sorting. The source is a man aged 55 to 70 with non-small cell lung cancer. The sequencing sample was made of lung tumor tissue. The rearrangement joins TRBV11-2 to TRBJ2-5; tentative D call: TRBD1 (6 bases). CDR3 loop: CASSLRCGGLETQYF. For the CDR3, the DNA is TGTGCCAGCAGCCTTCGTTGTGGGGGCCTTGAGACCCAGTACTTC.